Reported below is one TCR beta chain. Its antigen is not known. The data derive from a study of a mutant IDH1 vaccine in newly diagnosed glioma. Study in general: Vaccination followed radiotherapy alone by 4-6 weeks, or accompanied temozolomide cycles.

The CDR3 totals 17 residues. The V end was cut by 4 bases, the J end by 1 base, with 19 bases between. CDR1 SGHAT and CDR2 FQNNGV come from the germline V gene. Time point defined: week 35, safety follow-up. Vaccine doses each comprised 300 ug of mutant IDH1 20-mer peptide, with topical imiquimod. Astrocytomas that were new, WHO grade 3 or 4, IDH1-mutant and ATRX-lost were present in the donors. Findings and limits, study-wide: Immune responses induced by the vaccine were seen in 93.3% of patients, spanning multiple MHC alleles.

This table comes from immunoSEQ multiplex PCR, and its TCRdb copy is limited to in-frame clones, with some not included. The profile shows roughly 52,000 clones, less than 80% of them singletons. The clonotype was recovered from a man aged 35-49 years with glioma. Source: PBMCs, taken from a glioma patient whose treatment included an IDH1 peptide vaccine. The gene calls are TRBV11-2 and TRBJ1-1; D is perhaps TRBD1 (5 bases). This chain's CDR3 is CASSSTRRGEANTEAFF. CDR3 DNA sequence: TGTGCCAGCAGCTCAACTCGTAGAGGGGAGGCGAACACTGAAGCTTTCTTT.